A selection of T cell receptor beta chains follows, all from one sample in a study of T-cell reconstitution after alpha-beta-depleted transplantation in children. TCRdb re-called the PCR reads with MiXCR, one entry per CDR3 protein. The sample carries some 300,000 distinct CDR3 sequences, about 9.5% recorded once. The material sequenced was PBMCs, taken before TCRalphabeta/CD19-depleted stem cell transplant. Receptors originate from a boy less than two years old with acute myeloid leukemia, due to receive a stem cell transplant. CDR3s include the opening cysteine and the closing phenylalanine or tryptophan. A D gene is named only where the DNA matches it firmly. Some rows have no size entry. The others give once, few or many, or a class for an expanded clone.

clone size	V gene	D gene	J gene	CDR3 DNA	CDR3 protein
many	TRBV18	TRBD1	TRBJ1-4	TGTGCCAGCTCACTGCAGGGGGTTGGTGAAAAACTGTTTTTT	CASSLQGVGEKLFF
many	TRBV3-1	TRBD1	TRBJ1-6	TGTGCCAGCAGCCACACGGACAGGGATTCACCCCTCCACTTT	CASSHTDRDSPLHF
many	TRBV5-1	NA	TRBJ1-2	TGCGCCAGCAGCCCGGATATCTCGGCCGCTTGGGGCTACACCTTC	CASSPDISAAWGYTF
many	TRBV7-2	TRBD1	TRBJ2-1	TGTGCCAGCAGCCAGATAAATGAGGGGGCAAAGCAGTTCTTC	CASSQINEGAKQFF
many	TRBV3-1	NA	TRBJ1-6	TGTGCCAGCAGCCAAGCTCGGGGGGCAGGGTATAATTCACCCCTCCACTTT	CASSQARGAGYNSPLHF
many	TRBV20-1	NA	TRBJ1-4	TGCAGTGCCACAGGGTGGAATGAAAAACTGTTTTTT	CSATGWNEKLFF
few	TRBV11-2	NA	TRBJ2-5	TGTGCCAGCAGCCAAGGAGTTCAAGAGACCCAGTACTTC	CASSQGVQETQYF
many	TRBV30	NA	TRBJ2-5	TGTGCCTGGAGTGTACAGGAGCTACTACAAGAGACCCAGTACTTC	CAWSVQELLQETQYF
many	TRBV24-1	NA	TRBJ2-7	TGTGCCACCAGTGTAGGTGCAGACGAGCAGTACTTC	CATSVGADEQYF
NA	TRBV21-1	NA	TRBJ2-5	TGTGCCAGCAGTTCCTTAAGGGCCAGGGAGACCCAGTACTTC	CASSSLRARETQYF
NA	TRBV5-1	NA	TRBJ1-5	TGCACCAGCAGCTTGGGAGGGTACGGGCAGCCCCAGCATTTT	CTSSLGGYGQPQHF
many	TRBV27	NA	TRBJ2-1	TGTGCCAGCAGTTTAGCCCCTAGGAGCTCCTACAATGAGCAGTTCTTC	CASSLAPRSSYNEQFF
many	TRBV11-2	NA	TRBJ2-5	TGTGCCAGCAGCTTCACAATAGAAGAGACCCAGTACTTC	CASSFTIEETQYF
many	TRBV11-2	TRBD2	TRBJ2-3	TGTGCCAGCAGCCTACAAATGACTAGCTTTGGACCCACAGATACGCAGTATTTT	CASSLQMTSFGPTDTQYF
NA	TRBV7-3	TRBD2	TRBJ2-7	TGTGCCAGCAGCCTAACGGGGGGGAGCTCCTACGAGCAGTACTTC	CASSLTGGSSYEQYF
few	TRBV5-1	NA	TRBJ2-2	TGCGCCAGCAGCCTTGGGTCGGGGGCCTGGGAGCTGTTTTTT	CASSLGSGAWELFF
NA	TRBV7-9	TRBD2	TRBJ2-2	TGTGCCAGCAGCTTATATGCTAGCGGTAACACCGGGGAGCTGTTTTTT	CASSLYASGNTGELFF
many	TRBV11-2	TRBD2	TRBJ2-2	TGTGCCAGCAGCTTAGAACCCGTCGGTCTAGCGGGAAGGGGAGGGGAGCTGTTTTTT	CASSLEPVGLAGRGGELFF
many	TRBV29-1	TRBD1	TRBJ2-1	TGCAGCGTGCCGGGACAGGACAATGAGCAGTTCTTC	CSVPGQDNEQFF
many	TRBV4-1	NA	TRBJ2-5	TGCGCCAGCAGCCAAGATACGGGGATAGAGACCCAGTACTTC	CASSQDTGIETQYF
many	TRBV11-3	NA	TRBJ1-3	TGTGCCAGCAGCTCCCGGACAGCCGGAAACACCATATATTTT	CASSSRTAGNTIYF
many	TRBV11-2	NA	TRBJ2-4	TGTGCCAGCAGCCAGACGACATTAGTTCAGTACTTC	CASSQTTLVQYF
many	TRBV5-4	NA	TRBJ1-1	TGTGCCAGCAGCTTCCCACAGGGGAACACTGAAGCTTTCTTT	CASSFPQGNTEAFF
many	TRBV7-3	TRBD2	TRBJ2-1	TGTGCCAGCAGCCAACTAGCGGGGGGAAACAATGAGCAGTTCTTC	CASSQLAGGNNEQFF
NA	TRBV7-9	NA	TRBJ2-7	TGTGCCAGCAGCTTAGGAGAAGGTCGACACGAGCAGTACTTC	CASSLGEGRHEQYF
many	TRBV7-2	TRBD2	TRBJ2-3	TGTGCCAGCAGCTCGGGACTAGCACCAGATACGCAGTATTTT	CASSSGLAPDTQYF
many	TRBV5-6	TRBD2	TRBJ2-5	TGTGCCAGCAGCTTTCCCGGACTAAGCGGGGGGAGGAGGGAGACCCAGTACTTC	CASSFPGLSGGRRETQYF
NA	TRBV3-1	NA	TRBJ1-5	TGTGCCAGCAGCCTCGGACACAGTCGAACTCAGCCCCAGCATTTT	CASSLGHSRTQPQHF
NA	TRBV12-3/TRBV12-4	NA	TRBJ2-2	TGTGCCAGCAGTTTACTTAGGGGGAGCCTGAACACCGGGGAGCTGTTTTTT	CASSLLRGSLNTGELFF
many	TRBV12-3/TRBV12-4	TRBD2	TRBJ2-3	TGTGCCAGCAGTTGGGGACTAGCACCAGATACGCAGTATTTT	CASSWGLAPDTQYF
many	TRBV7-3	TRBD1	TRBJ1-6	TGTGCCAGCAGCCCGCACAGGGGGTCACCCCTCCACTTT	CASSPHRGSPLHF
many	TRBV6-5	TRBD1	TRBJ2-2	TGTGCCAGCAGTTTCCACCTCGACAGGGGGGGGGCCGGGGAGCTGTTTTTT	CASSFHLDRGGAGELFF
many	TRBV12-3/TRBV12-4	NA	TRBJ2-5	TGTGCCACCCAGGAAATTACGAGGAGTGGACAAGAGACCCAGTACTTC	CATQEITRSGQETQYF
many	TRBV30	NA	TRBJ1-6	TGTGCCTGGCGAACGGGGAGTTCGGATTCACCCCTCCACTTT	CAWRTGSSDSPLHF
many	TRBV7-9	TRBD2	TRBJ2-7	TGTGCCAGCAGCTTAGCGCTGCGGGAGAAGACCTACGAGCAGTACTTC	CASSLALREKTYEQYF
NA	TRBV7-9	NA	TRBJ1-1	TGTGCCAGCAGCTTCTCGGTGAACACTGAAGCTTTCTTT	CASSFSVNTEAFF
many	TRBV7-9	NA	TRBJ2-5	TGTGCCAGCAGCTTAGGTCGGGGCGACGATCAAGAGACCCAGTACTTC	CASSLGRGDDQETQYF
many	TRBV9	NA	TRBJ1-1	TGTGCCAGCAGCGTAGATCGCGGGGACTCTGAAGCTTTCTTT	CASSVDRGDSEAFF
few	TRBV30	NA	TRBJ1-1	TGTGCCTGGAGTCTGGGGGGGACTGAAGCTTTCTTT	CAWSLGGTEAFF
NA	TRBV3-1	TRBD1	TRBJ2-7	TGTGCCAGCAGCCAAGACAGGGGGCGTAGGGAGCAGTACTTC	CASSQDRGRREQYF
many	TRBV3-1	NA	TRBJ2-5	TGTGCCAGCAGCCAAGGCTCATCGGGGGTAGAAGAGACCCAGTACTTC	CASSQGSSGVEETQYF
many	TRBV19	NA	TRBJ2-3	TGTGCCAGTAGTTTACAGCGGGCAGATACGCAGTATTTT	CASSLQRADTQYF
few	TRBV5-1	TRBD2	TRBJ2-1	TGCGCCAGCAGCTTGTTGGGGACTAATCAGCGGAGCCGAAATGAGCAGTTCTTC	CASSLLGTNQRSRNEQFF
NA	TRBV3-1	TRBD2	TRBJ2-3	TGTGCCTGCAGCTCGGGACTAGCGGGAGTGAGGAGCACAGATACGCAGTATTTT	CACSSGLAGVRSTDTQYF
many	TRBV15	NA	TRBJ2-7	TGTGCCACCAGCAGAGATCTAGGCAGATACGAGCAGTACTTC	CATSRDLGRYEQYF
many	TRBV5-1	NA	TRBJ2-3	TGCGCCAGCAGCTTGATAAACTCAGATACGCAGTATTTT	CASSLINSDTQYF
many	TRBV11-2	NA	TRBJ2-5	TGTGCCAGCAGCTTAAGTAGTCAAGAGACCCAGTACTTC	CASSLSSQETQYF
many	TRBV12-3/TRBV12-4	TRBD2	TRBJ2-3	TGTGCCAGCACCGTTTCTAGCGGATTCACAGATACGCAGTATTTT	CASTVSSGFTDTQYF
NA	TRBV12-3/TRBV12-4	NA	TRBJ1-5	TGTGCCAGCAGCCCCTGGGAGCGGGGCAATCAGCCCCAGCATTTT	CASSPWERGNQPQHF
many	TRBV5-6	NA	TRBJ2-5	TGTGCCAGCCGAGCGGGTAACCAAGAGACCCAGTACTTC	CASRAGNQETQYF
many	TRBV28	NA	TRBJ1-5	TGTGCCAGCAGTTTATCTTTAAGTCGCAAGGGAGGCAATCAGCCCCAGCATTTT	CASSLSLSRKGGNQPQHF
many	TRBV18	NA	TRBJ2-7	TGTGCCAGCTCACCGGGGGGTCGCGAGCAGTACTTC	CASSPGGREQYF
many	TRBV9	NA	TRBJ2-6	TGTGCCAGCAGCGTAGCTATACAGGACGGGGCCAACGTCCTGACTTTC	CASSVAIQDGANVLTF
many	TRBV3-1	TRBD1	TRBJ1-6	TGTGCCAGCAGCCAAGATCGGGGACAGGTTAATTCACCCCTCCACTTT	CASSQDRGQVNSPLHF
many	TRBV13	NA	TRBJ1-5	TGTGCCAGCAGCCCCGGGATGGATCAGCCCCAGCATTTT	CASSPGMDQPQHF
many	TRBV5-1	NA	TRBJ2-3	TGCGCCAGCAGCTGGGACGAGGACCACACAGATACGCAGTATTTT	CASSWDEDHTDTQYF
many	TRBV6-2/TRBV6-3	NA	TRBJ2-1	TGTGCCAGCAGTTACAGATCTTTAGCGTCCGAGCAGTTCTTC	CASSYRSLASEQFF
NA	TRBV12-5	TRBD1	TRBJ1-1	TGTGCTAGTGGTTTACAGACAGGGCATGCTTTCTTT	CASGLQTGHAFF
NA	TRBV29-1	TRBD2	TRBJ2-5	TGCAGCGTTGAGCGGACTAGCGGGAGAGAGACCCAGTACTTC	CSVERTSGRETQYF